The present T cell receptor (beta chain) was sequenced within a study of T cell repertoires in cytomegalovirus infection. For the study at large: HLA-C-restricted CMV epitopes, recently identified, and well-studied HLA-B-restricted ones were used by the study. In public TCR beta signatures, there were indications of both CMV infection and matching HLA type.

The CDR3 loop spans 16 amino acids. Losses at the gene ends were 3 bases for V and 2 bases for J; bases not matched to a gene: 5. In TCRdb, the reads were re-called with MiXCR into one record per CDR3 protein. Found here are hundreds of thousands of distinct CDR3 sequences, about 31% of them singletons; the top ten hold 9.5% to 15%. The table lists this clonotype with a few counts. Its antigen is unidentified. The sample was cultured CD8+ T cells from PBMCs, taken from culture after CMV antigen stimulation. The clonotype was recovered from a human donor in good health (CMV status not recorded). Some clones in this sample may be carry-over from other donors' samples. The genes are TRBV12-3 or TRBV12-4 and TRBJ2-3; 10 bases fit TRBD2. In nucleotides, the CDR3 is TGTGCCAGCAGTTTTGAAGCGGGGGGGCCCACAGATACGCAGTATTTT. This gives the protein CASSFEAGGPTDTQYF.